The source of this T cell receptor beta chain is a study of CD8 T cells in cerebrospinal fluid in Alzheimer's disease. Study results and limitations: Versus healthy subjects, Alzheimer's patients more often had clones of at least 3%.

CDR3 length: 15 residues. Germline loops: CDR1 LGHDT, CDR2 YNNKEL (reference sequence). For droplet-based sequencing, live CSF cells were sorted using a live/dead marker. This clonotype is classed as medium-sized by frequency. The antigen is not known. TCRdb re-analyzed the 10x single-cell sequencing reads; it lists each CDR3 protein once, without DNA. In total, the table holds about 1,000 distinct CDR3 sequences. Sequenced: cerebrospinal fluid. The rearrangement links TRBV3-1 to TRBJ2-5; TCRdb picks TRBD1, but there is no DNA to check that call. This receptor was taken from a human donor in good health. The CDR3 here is CASSLGGGKGETQYF.